The clone carrying this TCR beta chain was seen a few times. Its antigen is not known. Distinct nucleotide sequences in the sample also encode this CDR3. The data were obtained in a study of metastatic and nonmetastatic thyroid tumors. The study, taken as a whole, reports: Significantly higher TCR beta diversity was reportedly seen in malignant thyroid tumors than benign nodules, in blood and tumor.

TCRdb re-called clones via MiXCR from the PCR reads. The profile shows approximately 42,000 clones, approximately 24% of them singletons. Germline CDR1 SGHVS, CDR2 FQNEAQ. This CDR3 is 12 amino acids long. The V gene lost 5 bases and the J gene lost 10 bases, with 14 bases spanning the gap. None of the patients had undergone any treatment ahead of thyroid surgery. Sequenced input: tumor tissue. The source is a female donor with papillary thyroid cancer or a benign thyroid nodule (not recorded which). Some clones in this sample may be carry-over from other donors' samples. The gene calls are TRBV7-8 and TRBJ1-1; D gene uncertain. CDR3 in amino acids: CASSLFGQRAFF. DNA for the CDR3: TGTGCCAGCAGCCTTTTTGGTCAGAGAGCTTTCTTT.